Described below is a single T cell receptor beta chain sequence and its context. The count of this clone is one. There is no known antigen for this receptor. Qualities for individual bases were not recorded, and no much larger clone is one base off. CDR1 and CDR2 are drawn from the germline V gene: MNHEY, SVGAGI. From its cysteine to its phenylalanine, the CDR3 spans 15 amino acids. The sequence is cut down to CDR3 DNA, 45 bases in frame from base 1. The V end gives up 5 bases and the J end 2 bases, leaving 4 bases in the junction not matched to a gene. The time point label on this specimen signifies: baseline before first vaccination. The vaccinee samples were drawn from two UK trials, COV001 and COV002, one of which was a single-blind randomized controlled phase 2/3 trial testing AZD1222 (ChAdOx1 nCoV-19) in healthy adults. For TCRbeta chain sequencing, PBMC samples were collected from trial participants at day 0 and at day 28 after the second dose.

This specimen comes from a study of T cell responses to AZD1222 COVID-19 vaccine (dated by TCRdb to about 2021). About the investigation overall: AZD1222 recipients whose second dose came at about 4 weeks and those whose second dose came at about 12 weeks were combined into one group, since spike-specific TCR depth and breadth did not differ between the two schedules. TCR sequencing covered more than 230 trial participants: 200 to 220 given two doses of AZD1222 and 26 given two doses of MenACWY control vaccine. Trial participants were enrolled by age into subgroups of 18-55, 56-69 and 70-plus years, and around 150, 28 and 57 TCR-sequenced participants, respectively, were included in these subgroups. The full study reports these points: CD4 TCRs associated with the vaccine covered the entire spike protein, and the dominant responses were in regions 160-218 and 743-854. Nearly half of unique spike-specific TCRs reportedly recognized epitopes outside regions mutated in the B.1.351 and B.1.1.7 variants. Conclusions about previously exposed vaccinees are limited because only six or seven AZD1222 recipients were SARS-CoV-2 seropositive at baseline. No day 14 peak-response samples were available, so repertoires were characterized only after the peak T cell response. After two AZD1222 doses, both the breadth and the depth of spike-specific TCRs were significantly higher than at day 0 and than in MenACWY recipients. Participants were mostly white British, with more females than males. The authors suggested clonal diversity may have been underestimated. In the small 56-69-year group, the increase in depth fell short of significance, most likely because of low power.

The CDR3 regions of human TCRbeta chains were analyzed by immunosequencing. In the original analysis: Repertoire TCRs were checked for matches against a reference library of SARS-CoV-2-specific TCRs that had been generated using the MIRA antigen-specificity platform. Breadth meant the fraction of unique TCRs that were SARS-CoV-2-associated, whereas depth meant the fraction of total T cells that were SARS-CoV-2-associated. Each spike-specific TCR was assigned to its reactive spike region and to a CD4 or CD8 class using the MIRA data. Log10-transformed breadth and depth values were compared by one-way ANOVA with Sidak's multiple comparisons tests. TCRdb stores this immuneACCESS table with in-frame sequences only. Part of the clones is absent; in the studies checked, under half of the shortfall reflects unresolved V genes, and no reason is known for the rest. That table supplies the V and J calls and clone size; D and trimming were determined from the DNA. The sample table holds about 100,000 clones, of which 85% to 90% were seen once. 15% to 20% of the sample belongs to the ten largest clones.

The chain uses TRBV6-5 and TRBJ2-3, with 10 bases matching TRBD2. The clonotype originates from an adult in good health. The sample in question was peripheral blood, obtained on day 0 of AZD1222 vaccination. The DNA reads TGTGCCAGCAGTAGCGGGAGGGTTATCACAGATACGCAGTATTTT. This sequence encodes CASSSGRVITDTQYF.